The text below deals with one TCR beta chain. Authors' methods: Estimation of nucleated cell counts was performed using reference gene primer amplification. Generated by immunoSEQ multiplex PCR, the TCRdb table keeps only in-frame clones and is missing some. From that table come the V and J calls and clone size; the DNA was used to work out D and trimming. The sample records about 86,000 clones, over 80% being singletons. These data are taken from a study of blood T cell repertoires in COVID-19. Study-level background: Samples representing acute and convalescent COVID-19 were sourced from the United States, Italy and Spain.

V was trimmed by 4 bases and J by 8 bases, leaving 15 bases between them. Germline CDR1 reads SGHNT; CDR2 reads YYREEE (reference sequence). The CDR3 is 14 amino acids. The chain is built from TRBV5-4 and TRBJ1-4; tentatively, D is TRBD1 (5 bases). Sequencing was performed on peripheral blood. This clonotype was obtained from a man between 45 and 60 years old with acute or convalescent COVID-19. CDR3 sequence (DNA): TGTGCCAGCAGCCCCGGGGGGGTTGGGGAAAAACTGTTTTTT. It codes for CASSPGGVGEKLFF.